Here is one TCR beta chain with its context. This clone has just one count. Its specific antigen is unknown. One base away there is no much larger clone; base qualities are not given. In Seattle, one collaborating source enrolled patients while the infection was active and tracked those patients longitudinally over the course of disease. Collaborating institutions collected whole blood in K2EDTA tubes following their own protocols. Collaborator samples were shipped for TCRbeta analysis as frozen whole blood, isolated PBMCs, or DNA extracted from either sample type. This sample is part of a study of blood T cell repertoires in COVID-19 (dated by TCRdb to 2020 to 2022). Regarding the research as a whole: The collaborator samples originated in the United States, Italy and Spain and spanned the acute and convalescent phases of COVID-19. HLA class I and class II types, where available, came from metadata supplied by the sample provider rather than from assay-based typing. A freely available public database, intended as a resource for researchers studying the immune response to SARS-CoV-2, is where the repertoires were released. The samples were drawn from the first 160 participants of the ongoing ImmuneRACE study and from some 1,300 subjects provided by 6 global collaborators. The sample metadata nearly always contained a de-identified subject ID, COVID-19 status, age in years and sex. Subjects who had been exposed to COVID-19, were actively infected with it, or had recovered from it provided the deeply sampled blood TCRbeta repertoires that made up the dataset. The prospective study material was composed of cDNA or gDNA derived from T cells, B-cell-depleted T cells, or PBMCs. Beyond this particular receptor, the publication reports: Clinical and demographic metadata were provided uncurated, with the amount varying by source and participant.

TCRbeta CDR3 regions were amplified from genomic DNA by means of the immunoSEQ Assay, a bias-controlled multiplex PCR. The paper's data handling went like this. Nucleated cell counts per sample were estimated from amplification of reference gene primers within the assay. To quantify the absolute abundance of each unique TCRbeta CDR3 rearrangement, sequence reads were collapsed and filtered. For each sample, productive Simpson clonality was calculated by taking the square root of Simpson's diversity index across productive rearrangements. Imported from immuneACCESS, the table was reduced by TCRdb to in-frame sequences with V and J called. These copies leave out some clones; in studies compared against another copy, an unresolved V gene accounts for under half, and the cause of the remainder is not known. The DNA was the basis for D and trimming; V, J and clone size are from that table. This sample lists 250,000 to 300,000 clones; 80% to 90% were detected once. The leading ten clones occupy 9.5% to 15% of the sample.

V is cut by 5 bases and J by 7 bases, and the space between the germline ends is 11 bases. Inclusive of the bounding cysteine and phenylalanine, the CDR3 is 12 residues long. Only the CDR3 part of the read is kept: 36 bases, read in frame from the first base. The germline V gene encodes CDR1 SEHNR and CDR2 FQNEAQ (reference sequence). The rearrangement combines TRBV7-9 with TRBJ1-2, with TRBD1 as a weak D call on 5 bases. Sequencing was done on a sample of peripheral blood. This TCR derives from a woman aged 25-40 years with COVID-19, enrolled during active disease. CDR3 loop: CASSRQGSGYTF. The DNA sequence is TGTGCCAGCAGCCGGCAGGGAAGTGGCTACACCTTC.